This TCR beta chain was documented in a study of blood T cell repertoires in COVID-19. Looking at the study overall: Italy, Spain and the United States were the sources of the convalescent and acute COVID-19 samples.

Self-reported history from a screening survey and questionnaire set each donor's cohort. CDR1 and CDR2 (germline): PRHDT, FYEKMQ (reference sequence). The length of the CDR3 is 16 residues. Trimming pared 4 bases from V and 2 bases from J, leaving 17 bases between. This clone was found once. As processed by the authors: Nucleated cell number was recorded as an estimate derived from reference gene primer amplification. Profiled with immunoSEQ multiplex PCR; TCRdb holds only in-frame clones, not every one. The DNA was the basis for D and trimming; V, J and clone size are from that table. The table includes 110,000 to 150,000 clones, 85% detected once.

This chain uses TRBV13 with TRBJ1-2, with D perhaps TRBD1 (6 bases). This TCR derives from a woman in her thirties or forties who had recovered from COVID-19. The sequenced sample consisted of PBMCs or T cells enriched from blood (not recorded which). CDR3 sequence: CASSSGLDRRNYGYTF. DNA of the CDR3: TGTGCCAGCAGCTCCGGATTGGACAGAAGAAACTATGGCTACACCTTC.